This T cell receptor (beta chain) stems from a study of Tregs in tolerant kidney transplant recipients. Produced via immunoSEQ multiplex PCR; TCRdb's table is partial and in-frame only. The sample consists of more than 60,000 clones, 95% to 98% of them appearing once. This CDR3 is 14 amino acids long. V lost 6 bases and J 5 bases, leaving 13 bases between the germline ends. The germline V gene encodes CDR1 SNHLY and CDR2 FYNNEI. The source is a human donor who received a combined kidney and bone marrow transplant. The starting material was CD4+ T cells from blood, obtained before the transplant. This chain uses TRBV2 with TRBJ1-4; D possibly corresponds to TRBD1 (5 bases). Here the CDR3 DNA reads TGTGCCAGCAGGGCAGGGTCCGCGAATGAAAAACTGTTTTTT. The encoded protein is CASRAGSANEKLFF.